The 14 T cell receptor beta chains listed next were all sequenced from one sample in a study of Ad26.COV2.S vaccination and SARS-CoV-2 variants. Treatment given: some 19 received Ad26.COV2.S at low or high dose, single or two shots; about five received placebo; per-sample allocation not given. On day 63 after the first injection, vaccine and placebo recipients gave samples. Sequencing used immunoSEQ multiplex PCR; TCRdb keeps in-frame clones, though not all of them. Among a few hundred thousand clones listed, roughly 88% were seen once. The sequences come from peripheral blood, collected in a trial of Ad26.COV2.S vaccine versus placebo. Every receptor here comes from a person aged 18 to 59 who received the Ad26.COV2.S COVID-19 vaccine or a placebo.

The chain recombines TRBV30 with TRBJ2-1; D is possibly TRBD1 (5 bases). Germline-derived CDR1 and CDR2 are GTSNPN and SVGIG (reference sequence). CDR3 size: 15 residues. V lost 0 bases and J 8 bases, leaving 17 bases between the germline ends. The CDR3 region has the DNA TGTGCCTGGAGTGTTTTTTACCCCCCAGGGCATGAGCAGTTCTTC. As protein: CAWSVFYPPGHEQFF.

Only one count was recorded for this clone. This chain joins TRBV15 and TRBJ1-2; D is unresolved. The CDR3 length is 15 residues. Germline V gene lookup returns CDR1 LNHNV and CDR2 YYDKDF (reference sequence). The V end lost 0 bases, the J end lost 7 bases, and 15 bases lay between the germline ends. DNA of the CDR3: TGTGCCACCAGCAGAGATAAGAACTCATTGGGTGGCTACACCTTC. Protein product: CATSRDKNSLGGYTF.

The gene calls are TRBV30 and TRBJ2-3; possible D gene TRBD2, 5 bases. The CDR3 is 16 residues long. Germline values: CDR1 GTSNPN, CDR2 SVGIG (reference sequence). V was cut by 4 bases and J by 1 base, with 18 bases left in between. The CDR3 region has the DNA TGTGCCTGGACCACCGGACTGACCTTAGGCACAGATACGCAGTATTTT. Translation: CAWTTGLTLGTDTQYF.

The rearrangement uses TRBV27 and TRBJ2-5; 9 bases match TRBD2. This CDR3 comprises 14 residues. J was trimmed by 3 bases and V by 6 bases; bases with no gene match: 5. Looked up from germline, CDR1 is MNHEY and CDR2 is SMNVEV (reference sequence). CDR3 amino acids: CASRLAGAEETQYF. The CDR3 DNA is TGTGCCAGCAGATTAGCGGGGGCGGAAGAGACCCAGTACTTC.

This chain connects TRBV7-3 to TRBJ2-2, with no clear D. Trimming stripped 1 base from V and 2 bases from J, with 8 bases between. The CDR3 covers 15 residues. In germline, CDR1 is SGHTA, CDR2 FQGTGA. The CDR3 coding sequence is TGTGCCAGCAGCTTAATGACTGGAAACACCGGGGAGCTGTTTTTT. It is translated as CASSLMTGNTGELFF.

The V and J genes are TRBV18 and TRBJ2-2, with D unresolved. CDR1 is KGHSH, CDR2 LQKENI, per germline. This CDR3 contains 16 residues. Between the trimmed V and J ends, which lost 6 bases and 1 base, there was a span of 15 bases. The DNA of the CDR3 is TGTGCCAGCTCCCCTCGGACGAACGAGAACACCGGGGAGCTGTTTTTT. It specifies CASSPRTNENTGELFF. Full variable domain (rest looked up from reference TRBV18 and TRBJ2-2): NAGVMQNPRHLVRRRGQEARLRCSPMKGHSHVYWYRQLPEEGLKFMVYLQKENIIDESGMPKERFSAEFPKEGPSILRIQQVVRGDSAAYFCASSPRTNENTGELFFGEGSRLTVL.

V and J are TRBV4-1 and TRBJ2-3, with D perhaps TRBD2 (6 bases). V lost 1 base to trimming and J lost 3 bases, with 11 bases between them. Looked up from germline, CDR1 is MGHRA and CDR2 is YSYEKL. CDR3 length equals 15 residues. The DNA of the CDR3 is TGCGCCAGCAGCCAAGGGGAGGAACTAACAGATACGCAGTATTTT. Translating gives CASSQGEELTDTQYF.

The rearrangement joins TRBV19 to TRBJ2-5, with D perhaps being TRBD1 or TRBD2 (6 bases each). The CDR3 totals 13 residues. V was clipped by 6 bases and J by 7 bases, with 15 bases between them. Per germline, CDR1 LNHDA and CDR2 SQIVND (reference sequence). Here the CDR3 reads CASRDGGGVTQYF. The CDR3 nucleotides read TGTGCCAGTAGGGATGGGGGCGGGGTGACCCAGTACTTC.

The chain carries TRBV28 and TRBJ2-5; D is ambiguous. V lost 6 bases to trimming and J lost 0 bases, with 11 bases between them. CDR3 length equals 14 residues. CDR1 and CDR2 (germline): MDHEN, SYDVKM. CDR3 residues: CASRGNGYQETQYF. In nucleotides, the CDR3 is TGTGCCAGCAGGGGGAATGGGTACCAAGAGACCCAGTACTTC. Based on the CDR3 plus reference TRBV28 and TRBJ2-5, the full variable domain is DVKVTQSSRYLVKRTGEKVFLECVQDMDHENMFWYRQDPGLGLRLIYFSYDVKMKEKGDIPEGYSVSREKKERFSLILESASTNQTSMYLCASRGNGYQETQYFGPGTRLLVL.

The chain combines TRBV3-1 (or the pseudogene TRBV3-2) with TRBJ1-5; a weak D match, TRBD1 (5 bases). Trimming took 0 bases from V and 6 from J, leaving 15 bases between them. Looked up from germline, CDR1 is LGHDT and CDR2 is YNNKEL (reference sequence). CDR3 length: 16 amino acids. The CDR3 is CASSQDGQGVLQPQHF. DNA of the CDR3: TGTGCCAGCAGCCAAGATGGCCAGGGAGTGCTTCAGCCCCAGCATTTT.

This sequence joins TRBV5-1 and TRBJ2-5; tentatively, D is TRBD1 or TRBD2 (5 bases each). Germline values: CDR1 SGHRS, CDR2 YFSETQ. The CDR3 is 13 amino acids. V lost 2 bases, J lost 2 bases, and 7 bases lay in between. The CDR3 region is CASSFGGQETQYF. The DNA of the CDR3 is TGCGCCAGCAGCTTTGGGGGTCAAGAGACCCAGTACTTC.

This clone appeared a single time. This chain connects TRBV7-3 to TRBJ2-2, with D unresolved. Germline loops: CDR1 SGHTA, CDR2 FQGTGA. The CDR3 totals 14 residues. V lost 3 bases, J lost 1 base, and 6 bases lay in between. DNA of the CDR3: TGTGCCAGCAGCTTGACTGTGAACACCGGGGAGCTGTTTTTT. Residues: CASSLTVNTGELFF. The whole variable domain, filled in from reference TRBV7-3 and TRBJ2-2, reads GAGVSQTPSNKVTEKGKYVELRCDPISGHTALYWYRQSLGQGPEFLIYFQGTGAADDSGLPNDRFFAVRPEGSVSTLKIQRTERGDSAVYLCASSLTVNTGELFFGEGSRLTVL.

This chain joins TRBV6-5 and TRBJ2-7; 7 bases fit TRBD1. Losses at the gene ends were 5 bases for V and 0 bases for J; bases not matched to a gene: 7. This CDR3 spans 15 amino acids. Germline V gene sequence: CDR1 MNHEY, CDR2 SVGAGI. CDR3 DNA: TGTGCCAGCAGTAGGGACAGCGTGAGCTCCTACGAGCAGTACTTC. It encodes CASSRDSVSSYEQYF.

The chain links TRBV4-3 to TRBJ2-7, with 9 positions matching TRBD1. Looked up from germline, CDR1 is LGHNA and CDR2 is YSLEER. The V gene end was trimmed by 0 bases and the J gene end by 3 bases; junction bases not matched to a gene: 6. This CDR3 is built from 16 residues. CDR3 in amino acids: CASSQESGTGFYEQYF. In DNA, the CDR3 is TGCGCCAGCAGCCAAGAATCCGGGACAGGGTTCTACGAGCAGTACTTC.